Sample share makes the clone carrying this T cell receptor (beta chain) large. Its specificity is unknown. These data belong to a study of cytomegalovirus exposure and HLA in healthy donors. Study-wide results and limits: Researchers catalogued under 200 TCR beta chains as cytomegalovirus-associated.

The PCR made use of 60 Vbeta and 13 Jbeta primers. The assay was immunoSEQ multiplex PCR, and TCRdb's table has in-frame clones only and misses some. Among some 120,000 clones, roughly three quarters were seen once, and the ten largest hold about 2%. CDR3 length: 15 residues. Trimming removed 0 bases at V and 7 bases at J, with 17 bases between. Germline CDR1 SGHNT, CDR2 YYREEE (reference sequence). The material sequenced was PBMCs. V usage is TRBV5-4 and J usage is TRBJ2-7; D unclear. The sequence was obtained from a young man in good health and CMV-seronegative. The CDR3 DNA reads TGTGCCAGCAGCTTGGGTAGAGCAACCCTCGGGGAGCAGTACTTC. Translation gives CASSLGRATLGEQYF.